These T cell receptor beta chains were read from a single sample in a study of T-cell reconstitution after alpha-beta-depleted transplantation in children. Using its own MiXCR run on the PCR reads, TCRdb lists one record per CDR3 protein. The repertoire holds about 580,000 distinct CDR3 sequences, with around 23% as singletons. The sequenced sample was PBMCs, mostly from graft donor cells, obtained 360 days after TCRalphabeta/CD19-depleted stem cell transplant. All receptors derive from a boy under three years old who had a stem cell transplant for acute myeloid leukemia, so the T cells may come from the graft donor. The CDR3 runs from the conserved cysteine through the conserved F or W. D genes are given only for firm matches. Clone size appears in some rows only: once, few, many, or a class for an expanded clone.

TRBV5-1	many	TRBJ2-1	-	CASSLGVSGYLYNEQFF	TGCGCCAGCAGCTTGGGGGTTAGCGGATACCTCTACAATGAGCAGTTCTTC
TRBV7-2	-	TRBJ1-1	-	CASSLAFDAGNAEAFF	TGTGCCAGCAGCTTAGCGTTCGATGCAGGGAACGCTGAAGCTTTCTTT
TRBV11-1	many	TRBJ2-3	TRBD2	CASSLALAGADTQYF	TGTGCCAGCAGCTTAGCCCTAGCGGGGGCAGATACGCAGTATTTT
TRBV19	few	TRBJ1-1	-	CASSINGAGNTEAFF	TGTGCCAGTAGTATAAATGGGGCCGGGAACACTGAAGCTTTCTTT
TRBV20-1	once	TRBJ1-4	-	CSASPPIRLGATNEKLFF	TGCAGTGCTAGCCCTCCTATTCGTCTGGGTGCCACTAATGAAAAACTGTTTTTT
TRBV9	-	TRBJ2-3	-	CASSDVGFTDTQYF	TGTGCCAGCAGCGACGTGGGGTTCACAGATACGCAGTATTTT
TRBV20-1	many	TRBJ2-3	TRBD1	CSARPLQGADTQYF	TGCAGTGCTAGACCCCTCCAGGGGGCAGATACGCAGTATTTT
TRBV20-1	few	TRBJ2-3	-	CSADKGLPASSDTQYF	TGCAGTGCTGACAAGGGGCTACCGGCCTCATCCGATACGCAGTATTTT
TRBV12-5	-	TRBJ2-3	TRBD2	CASGYLVAGVPTDTQYF	TGTGCTAGTGGTTACCTCGTAGCGGGTGTTCCCACAGATACGCAGTATTTT
TRBV12-3/TRBV12-4	many	TRBJ1-6	-	CASSLLAQGNSPLHF	TGTGCCAGCAGTTTATTGGCACAGGGTAATTCACCCCTCCACTTT
TRBV20-1	-	TRBJ1-3	-	CSAGSGNTIYF	TGCAGTGCTGGGAGTGGAAACACCATATATTTT
TRBV6-5	few	TRBJ2-2	-	CASSWGRRTGELFF	TGTGCCAGCAGTTGGGGCCGGAGGACCGGGGAGCTGTTTTTT
TRBV12-3/TRBV12-4	many	TRBJ2-2	-	CASTSGDLNTGELFF	TGTGCCAGCACCTCAGGGGACCTGAACACCGGGGAGCTGTTTTTT
TRBV28	-	TRBJ2-6	-	CASSYRRRVGLGISGSGANVLTF	TGTGCCAGCAGTTACCGGCGCAGGGTCGGTCTGGGGATTTCGGGCTCTGGGGCCAACGTCCTGACTTTC
TRBV5-1	-	TRBJ2-2	-	CASSRKGEEGELFF	TGCGCCAGCAGCCGCAAAGGAGAGGAGGGGGAGCTGTTTTTT
TRBV18	-	TRBJ1-6	-	CASSYGIGSPLHF	TGTGCCAGCTCATACGGGATTGGCTCACCCCTCCACTTT
TRBV12-3/TRBV12-4	-	TRBJ1-1	TRBD1	CASRDLGDRGGNTEAFF	TGTGCCAGCAGGGACCTCGGGGACAGGGGGGGGAACACTGAAGCTTTCTTT
TRBV11-1	once	TRBJ2-5	-	CASSLLRTPQETQYF	TGTGCCAGCAGCCTTCTGAGGACACCCCAAGAGACCCAGTACTTC
TRBV7-2	few	TRBJ2-2	-	CASSLVPNTGELFF	TGTGCCAGCAGCCTAGTACCGAACACCGGGGAGCTGTTTTTT
TRBV2	-	TRBJ2-1	-	CTIWSQGGSGGSYNEQFF	TGTACCATCTGGTCCCAGGGAGGATCAGGGGGCTCCTACAATGAGCAGTTCTTC
TRBV28	many	TRBJ2-2	-	CAITLKNTGELFF	TGTGCCATTACGCTTAAAAACACCGGGGAGCTGTTTTTT
TRBV20-1	-	TRBJ2-5	-	CSARDPNSKGTQYF	TGCAGTGCTAGAGATCCCAATTCGAAGGGAACCCAGTACTTC
TRBV29-1	many	TRBJ2-5	-	CSVPPTETGRGETQYF	TGCAGCGTTCCGCCGACTGAGACAGGGAGGGGAGAGACCCAGTACTTC
TRBV25-1	-	TRBJ2-7	TRBD1	CASHGQGPSYEQYF	TGTGCCAGCCATGGACAGGGACCATCCTACGAGCAGTACTTC
TRBV7-2	-	TRBJ1-1	-	CASSLGAGGDTEAFF	TGTGCCAGCAGCTTAGGGGCGGGAGGGGACACTGAAGCTTTCTTT
TRBV20-1	few	TRBJ2-1	-	CSARVGNNEQFF	TGCAGTGCTAGAGTCGGGAACAATGAGCAGTTCTTC
TRBV12-3/TRBV12-4	few	TRBJ2-7	-	CASSPQGSRGNYEQYF	TGTGCCAGCAGTCCCCAGGGGTCCCGAGGGAACTACGAGCAGTACTTC
TRBV5-5	many	TRBJ2-1	TRBD2	CASSLTSGGAFLSYEQFF	TGTGCCAGCAGCTTGACTAGCGGGGGGGCGTTCCTTAGCTATGAGCAGTTCTTC
TRBV20-1	many	TRBJ2-1	TRBD2	CSAVAGGPDNEQFF	TGCAGTGCTGTAGCGGGGGGGCCTGACAATGAGCAGTTCTTC
TRBV27	few	TRBJ2-7	-	CASSFGPGVYEQYF	TGTGCCAGCAGTTTCGGGCCCGGGGTGTACGAGCAGTACTTC
TRBV5-1	many	TRBJ1-1	TRBD1	CASSLVGQGDTEAFF	TGCGCCAGCAGCTTGGTTGGACAGGGGGACACTGAAGCTTTCTTT
TRBV12-3/TRBV12-4	many	TRBJ2-2	-	CASSSHGAVFAGELFF	TGTGCCAGCAGTTCCCACGGGGCCGTTTTCGCCGGGGAGCTGTTTTTT
TRBV12-3/TRBV12-4	-	TRBJ2-5	-	CASSLRFRETQYF	TGTGCCAGCAGTTTACGGTTTAGGGAGACCCAGTACTTC
TRBV4-3	many	TRBJ2-5	-	CASSQDTGRVGELQETQYF	TGCGCCAGCAGCCAAGATACCGGACGTGTGGGGGAACTACAAGAGACCCAGTACTTC
TRBV6-5	few	TRBJ1-2	-	CASSYDRVPPSYGYTF	TGTGCCAGCAGTTACGATAGGGTCCCTCCCTCCTATGGCTACACCTTC
TRBV5-1	-	TRBJ2-3	-	CASHRQGTDTQYF	TGCGCCAGCCATCGACAGGGCACAGATACGCAGTATTTT
TRBV7-9	-	TRBJ2-7	-	CASSLGGRVDEQYF	TGTGCCAGCAGCTTAGGAGGCAGGGTTGACGAGCAGTACTTC